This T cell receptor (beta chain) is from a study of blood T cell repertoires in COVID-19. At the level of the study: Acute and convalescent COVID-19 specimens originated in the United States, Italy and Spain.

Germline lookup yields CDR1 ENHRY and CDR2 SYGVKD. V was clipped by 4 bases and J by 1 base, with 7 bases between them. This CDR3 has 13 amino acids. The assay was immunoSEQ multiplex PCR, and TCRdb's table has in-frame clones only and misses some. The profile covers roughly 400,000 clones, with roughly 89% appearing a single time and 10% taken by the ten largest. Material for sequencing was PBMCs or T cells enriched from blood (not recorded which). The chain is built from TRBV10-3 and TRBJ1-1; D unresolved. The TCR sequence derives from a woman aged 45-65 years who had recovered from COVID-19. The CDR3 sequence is CAISAQRNTEAFF. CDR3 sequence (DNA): TGTGCCATCAGTGCACAGAGGAACACTGAAGCTTTCTTT.